These 29 T cell receptor beta chains were all obtained from the same sample, sequenced in a study of tumor and adjacent non-tumor tissue in lung cancer. No cell sorting was done before RNA was extracted from the tissue. Three rounds of nested PCR, following a modified ARM-PCR protocol, produced the TCRbeta library. MiXCR, run by TCRdb on the multiplex PCR reads, gives a single entry per CDR3 protein. The sample holds over 110,000 distinct CDR3 sequences; approximately 70% are singletons and the top ten take about 20%. The sequenced sample consisted of lung tumor tissue. All receptors come from a man in his sixties with small cell lung cancer.

The genes are TRBV6-2 or TRBV6-3 and TRBJ2-5; tentative D call: TRBD2 (6 bases). With 2 bases removed from V and 11 bases from J, the gap between germline ends came to 18 bases. The CDR3 sequence is 14 residues long. CDR1 and CDR2 from the germline V gene are MNHEY and SVGEGT. CDR3 coding DNA: TGTGCCAGCAGTTACGCCGGAGACCCAGGGACTCAGTACTTC. Translated, it gives CASSYAGDPGTQYF.

This chain uses TRBV7-9 with TRBJ2-2; 9 positions match TRBD2. Germline CDR1 reads SEHNR; CDR2 reads FQNEAQ (reference sequence). The CDR3 is made up of 17 amino acids. Losses at the gene ends were 3 bases for V and 14 bases for J; bases not matched to a gene: 19. In nucleotides, the CDR3 is TGTGCCAGCAGCTTTAATCTAGCGGGAAATCTAGCCGGAGACCTGTTTTTT. The encoded protein is CASSFNLAGNLAGDLFF.

This clonotype was observed at least ten times. The chain couples TRBV20-1 to TRBJ2-2, with D perhaps matching TRBD2 (7 bases). Deletions cut 3 bases from V and 2 bases from J, with 10 bases between. Germline loops: CDR1 DFQATT, CDR2 SNEGSKA (reference sequence). CDR3 length: 14 residues. The CDR3 DNA is TGCAGTGCTAGGTCGGGGGGCAACACCGGGGAGCTGTTTTTT. This sequence encodes CSARSGGNTGELFF.

The sample holds a few counts of this clonotype. The gene calls are TRBV4-1 and TRBJ2-6, with 7 bases that match TRBD1. Unmatched junction bases numbered 19, after V lost 4 bases and J lost 4 bases. CDR3 length: 20 residues. CDR1 MGHRA and CDR2 YSYEKL come from the germline V gene. CDR3 sequence (DNA): TGCGCCAGCAGCCCCGGGCAGGGGGTTTATGTCGATCGGGGGGCCAACGTCCTGACTTTC. Translating it yields CASSPGQGVYVDRGANVLTF.

The chain uses TRBV6-2 or TRBV6-3 and TRBJ2-3; D is perhaps TRBD1 (6 bases). Germline V gives CDR1 MNHEY, CDR2 SVGEGT. The V gene lost 6 bases and the J gene lost 3 bases, with 16 bases spanning the gap. The CDR3 covers 15 residues. CDR3 sequence (DNA): TGTGCCAGCAGAAGCTTACAGGGCTCGACAGATACGCAGTATTTT. This codes for CASRSLQGSTDTQYF.

J is TRBJ2-5 and V is TRBV5-4; D is undetermined. CDR1 SGHNT and CDR2 YYREEE come from the germline V gene (reference sequence). Between the trimmed V and J ends, which lost 4 bases and 2 bases, there was a span of 9 bases. The CDR3 extends over 13 amino acids. CDR3 nucleotide sequence: TGTGCCAGCAGCAATGGATCGCAAGAGACCCAGTACTTC. This gives the protein CASSNGSQETQYF.

J is TRBJ1-4 and V is TRBV24-1; 7 bases are a match to TRBD1. The CDR3 loop spans 13 amino acids. The trim removed 6 bases at V and 10 bases at J, leaving 7 bases unmatched. Germline V gene sequence: CDR1 KGHDR, CDR2 SFDVKD. The CDR3 spells CATSTGTEGKLFF. In nucleotides, the CDR3 is TGTGCCACCAGTACCGGGACAGAAGGAAAACTGTTTTTT.

Points on this clonotype: The junction departs from the called germline gene at one end, perhaps through a read error. The gene calls are TRBV11-1 and TRBJ2-3; 8 positions agree with TRBD1. The length of the CDR3 is 14 residues. CDR1 and CDR2 (germline): SGHAT, FQDESV (reference sequence). As DNA, the CDR3 is TGTGCCAGCAGCTTGTACAGGGGGAAAGATACGCAATATTTT. Its translation is CASSLYRGKDTQYF.

This clonotype was counted a single time. The chain links TRBV11-2 to TRBJ1-1; D not resolved. Germline loops: CDR1 SGHAT, CDR2 FQNNGV. CDR3 size: 13 residues. Trimming shortened V by 7 bases and J by 6 bases, and 15 bases separated the two germline ends. CDR3 bases: TGTGCCAGCACCCTGGAGTGGTTATCTGAAGCTTTCTTT. It is translated as CASTLEWLSEAFF.

Worth noting for this clonotype: This may be a read error, as it is one base from a much larger clone. This chain connects TRBV6-6 to TRBJ2-5; D may be TRBD2 (5 bases). V was trimmed by 8 bases and J by 5 bases, leaving 15 bases between them. CDR3 length: 13 residues. Germline V gene sequence: CDR1 MNHNY, CDR2 SVGAGI (reference sequence). The DNA of the CDR3 is TGTGCCAGCCGAGAGGGTAATGTTGAGACCCAGTACTTC. It encodes CASREGNVETQYF.

This clonotype showed up just a few times. The chain has TRBV6-6 and TRBJ1-6; D gene uncertain. The CDR3 has 13 amino acids. Germline lookup yields CDR1 MNHNY and CDR2 SVGAGI (reference sequence). Trimming took 8 bases from V and 9 from J, leaving 14 bases between them. As DNA, the CDR3 is TGTGCCAGCTTGATAGACCATCGTTCACCCCTCCACTTT. It encodes CASLIDHRSPLHF.

Turning to this clonotype: The junction differs from germline at one of its ends, possibly a read error. The rearrangement links TRBV6-5 to TRBJ2-5; the D gene is possibly TRBD1 (5 bases). Germline V gene sequence: CDR1 MNHEY, CDR2 SVGAGI. CDR3 size: 16 residues. CDR3 coding DNA: TGTGCCAACAGTTACTCGAGACAGTTGGGTCAGGGGACCCAGTACTTC. The encoded protein is CANSYSRQLGQGTQYF.

As to this clonotype: Because the CDR3 is missing its conserved closing phenylalanine or tryptophan, this is likely a read error. V usage is TRBV20-1 and J usage is TRBJ2-5; 10 nucleotides line up with TRBD2. Germline V gene lookup returns CDR1 DFQATT and CDR2 SNEGSKA (reference sequence). The CDR3 length is 17 residues. The CDR3 sequence is CGAAGGSSGSIAETQYL. The CDR3 bases are TGCGGTGCCGCCGGCGGGTCTAGCGGGAGTATTGCGGAGACCCAGTACCTC.

The chain joins TRBV29-1 to TRBJ2-7; 15 nucleotides align to TRBD2. The germline V gene encodes CDR1 SQVTM and CDR2 ANQGSEA. The CDR3 has 15 amino acids. The CDR3 spells CSVGTSGRIAGEQYF. The CDR3, as DNA: TGCAGTGTCGGGACTAGCGGGAGGATAGCAGGCGAGCAGTACTTC.

This clonotype has more than one count but fewer than ten. The chain employs TRBV5-1 and TRBJ1-1; the D gene is possibly TRBD1 (6 bases). The V and J ends lost 3 bases and 4 bases respectively, with 10 bases between them. The CDR3 loop spans 13 amino acids. The germline CDR1 and CDR2 sequences are SGHRS and YFSETQ. The CDR3 sequence: CASSSDRFTEAFF. CDR3 bases: TGCGCCAGCAGCTCAGACAGGTTCACTGAAGCTTTCTTT.

The V and J genes are TRBV11-1 and TRBJ2-1; 7 nucleotides match TRBD2. This CDR3 comprises 14 residues. The germline gives CDR1 SGHAT, CDR2 FQDESV (reference sequence). V lost 3 bases, J lost 13 bases, and 12 bases stayed unmatched. The CDR3 nucleotides are TGTGCCAGCAGCTTCACTAGCGTGATTAGTGAACAGTTCTTC. It codes for CASSFTSVISEQFF.

Comments on this clonotype: This CDR3 fails to terminate in the conserved phenylalanine or tryptophan, so it likely reflects a read error. The rearrangement joins TRBV11-3 to TRBJ2-2; 8 nucleotides line up with TRBD1. The length of the CDR3 is 14 residues. CDR1 is SGHNT and CDR2 is YENEEA in the germline V gene. The CDR3 sequence is CASSWTGNAGELFC. CDR3 nucleotides: TGTGCCAGCAGCTGGACAGGGAACGCCGGGGAGCTGTTTTGT.

In its sample, this clonotype was seen a few times. This chain uses TRBV6-1 with TRBJ2-7; D gene unclear. CDR3 length equals 13 residues. V lost 8 bases to trimming and J lost 3 bases, with 14 bases between them. Germline V gene sequence: CDR1 MNHNS, CDR2 SASEGT. CDR3 region: CASGISRDYEQYV. Here the CDR3 DNA reads TGTGCCAGCGGAATATCTAGGGACTACGAGCAGTACGTC.

This clonotype was picked up many times. This rearrangement joins TRBV11-2 to TRBJ2-1; 14 nucleotides line up with TRBD2. This CDR3 region has 15 residues. CDR1 and CDR2 from the germline V gene are SGHAT and FQNNGV. Unmatched junction bases numbered 3, after V lost 3 bases and J lost 8 bases. The CDR3 loop reads CASSLTSGRGDEQFF. The CDR3 bases are TGTGCCAGCAGCTTGACTAGCGGGAGGGGGGATGAGCAGTTCTTC.

Remarks on this clonotype: The conserved final phenylalanine or tryptophan is absent from the CDR3, which likely points to a read error. V usage is TRBV12-3 or TRBV12-4 and J usage is TRBJ2-4; D is uncertain. The CDR3 sequence is 14 residues long. With 5 bases removed from V and 10 bases from J, the gap between germline ends came to 18 bases. The CDR3 spells CASSRRPFGTIQYL. The CDR3, as DNA: TGTGCCAGCAGTCGTCGTCCCTTCGGAACTATTCAGTACTTG.

This clonotype was counted ten times or more. This chain links TRBV4-2 with TRBJ2-7, with 9 positions matching TRBD1. The germline gives CDR1 LGHNA, CDR2 YNFKEQ. The V gene end was trimmed by 2 bases and the J gene end by 6 bases; junction bases not matched to a gene: 5. This CDR3 spans 14 amino acids. CDR3 coding DNA: TGTGCCAGCAGCCAACCGGGACAGGGAGGCGAGCAGTACTTC. Protein sequence: CASSQPGQGGEQYF.

The chain joins TRBV11-2 to TRBJ2-7; D is undetermined. Between the trimmed V and J ends, which lost 5 bases and 3 bases, there was a span of 8 bases. This CDR3 is built from 12 residues. Looked up from germline, CDR1 is SGHAT and CDR2 is FQNNGV. The CDR3 here is CASSLSLYEQYF. The CDR3 nucleotides read TGTGCCAGCAGCCTAAGTCTCTACGAGCAGTACTTC.

The chain links TRBV12-3 or TRBV12-4 to TRBJ2-1; the match to TRBD2 covers 9 bases. The ends lost 5 bases at V and 5 bases at J; junction bases unmatched: 16. The CDR3 totals 18 residues. The CDR3 region has the DNA TGTGCCAGCAGTCATCTAGCGGGAAGAGCCAGGGGCGACAATGAGCAGTTCTTC. It encodes CASSHLAGRARGDNEQFF.

As for this clonotype: With a much larger clone just one base away, this may be a read error. The CDR3 reads CASTSRGSTDTRYF. The DNA for the CDR3 is TGTGCCAGCACTTCCCGGGGCTCCACAGATACGCGGTATTTT. V gene TRBV2 combines with J gene TRBJ2-3, with D tentatively TRBD1 or TRBD2 (5 bases each). Germline V gene data show CDR1 as SNHLY and CDR2 as FYNNEI. CDR3 length equals 14 residues. The entire variable domain, with the rest obtained from reference TRBV2 and TRBJ2-3, is as follows: EPEVTQTPSHQVTQMGQEVILRCVPISNHLYFYWYRQILGQKVEFLVSFYNNEISEKSEIFDDQFSVERPDGSNFTLKIRSTKLEDSAMYFCASTSRGSTDTRYFGPGTRLTVL.

The J gene is TRBJ2-1, the V gene TRBV20-1; the D gene is possibly TRBD2 (5 bases). This CDR3 is 12 amino acids long. The V gene's germline CDR1 is DFQATT and CDR2 SNEGSKA (reference sequence). V lost 0 bases and J 8 bases, leaving 8 bases between the germline ends. For the CDR3, the DNA is TGCAGTGCTAGAGATTGGGGAGATGAGCAGTTCTTC. Translation gives CSARDWGDEQFF.

With regard to this clonotype: An end of the junction does not agree with germline; a read error may underlie this. The rearrangement joins TRBV29-1 to TRBJ2-3; 9 positions match TRBD1. This CDR3 is built from 14 residues. The germline CDR1 and CDR2 sequences are SQVTM and ANQGSEA. The chain's CDR3 is CSVERDRVTDTQYF. The CDR3 DNA follows: TGTAGCGTTGAAAGGGACAGGGTCACAGATACGCAGTATTTT.

This clonotype showed up just a few times. The rearrangement uses TRBV28 and TRBJ2-1, with 11 bases fitting TRBD2. CDR1 and CDR2 from the germline V gene are MDHEN and SYDVKM. Germline trimming cut 2 bases from V and 8 bases from J; bases unmatched to any gene: 5. There are 15 residues in the CDR3. The CDR3 DNA sequence: TGTGCCAGCAGTTTAGTTAGCGGGAGGGCGTATGAGCAGTTCTTC. Translation gives CASSLVSGRAYEQFF. Supplemented by reference TRBV28 and TRBJ2-1, the full variable domain reads DVKVTQSSRYLVKRTGEKVFLECVQDMDHENMFWYRQDPGLGLRLIYFSYDVKMKEKGDIPEGYSVSREKKERFSLILESASTNQTSMYLCASSLVSGRAYEQFFGPGTRLTVL.

This clonotype qualifies as medium-sized. V and J are TRBV5-4 and TRBJ2-7; D perhaps matches TRBD2 (6 bases). Looked up from germline, CDR1 is SGHNT and CDR2 is YYREEE (reference sequence). The CDR3 contains 15 residues. Trimming left V 0 bases short and J 6 bases short, with 16 bases between. The CDR3 protein is CASSLVRETVSEQYF. The CDR3 nucleotides are TGTGCCAGCAGCTTGGTCCGGGAGACGGTCAGCGAGCAGTACTTC.

This rearrangement joins TRBV24-1 to TRBJ1-5, with unresolved D. Deletions cut 3 bases from V and 15 bases from J, with 14 bases between. This CDR3 is built from 12 residues. Per germline, CDR1 KGHDR and CDR2 SFDVKD. The CDR3 sequence: CATSDPYGPAHF. For the CDR3, the DNA is TGTGCCACCAGTGATCCTTACGGCCCAGCGCATTTT.